The 18 T cell receptor beta chains presented below share a single source sample, sequenced in a study of T-cell reconstitution after alpha-beta-depleted transplantation in children. TCRbeta library preparation incorporated unique molecular identifiers. MiXCR, applied by TCRdb to the PCR reads, yields one record per CDR3 protein. The sample lists around 490,000 distinct CDR3 sequences, 11% seen once, with 12% to 15% in the top ten. The sequenced sample was PBMCs, mostly from graft donor cells, obtained 180 days after TCRalphabeta/CD19-depleted stem cell transplant. These receptors were obtained from a female patient aged 2-9 years who had a stem cell transplant for aplastic anemia, so the T cells may come from the graft donor.

The chain is built from TRBV13 and TRBJ2-7, with TRBD2 identical over 8 bases. Germline CDR1 PRHDT, CDR2 FYEKMQ (reference sequence). The junction had 8 bases not matched to a gene; V was cut back by 0 bases and J by 7 bases. This CDR3 spans 15 amino acids. The CDR3 region has the DNA TGTGCCAGCAGCTTAGGGAGCGGGAGATCTCGAGAGCAGTACTTC. Encoded protein: CASSLGSGRSREQYF.

CDR3 in DNA: TGCAGTGCTAGAGATCCACGGGCGGCGGGCGAGCAGTACTTC. It translates to CSARDPRAAGEQYF. The chain links TRBV20-1 to TRBJ2-7; the D gene is possibly TRBD2 (5 bases). V gave up 0 bases and J gave up 6 bases, with 15 bases separating them. CDR1 and CDR2 from the germline V gene are DFQATT and SNEGSKA (reference sequence). The CDR3 extends over 14 amino acids.

The rearrangement links TRBV28 to TRBJ2-1; maybe TRBD1 (6 bases). V was shortened by 5 bases and J by 2 bases, with 16 bases between the two germline ends. Germline CDR1 and CDR2: MDHEN and SYDVKM. The CDR3 loop spans 16 amino acids. Here the CDR3 DNA reads TGTGCCAGCAGTCCCACAGGGAGCACGGCCTACAATGAGCAGTTCTTC. The encoded protein is CASSPTGSTAYNEQFF.

In this sample, this clonotype turned up a few times. This chain links TRBV20-1 with TRBJ2-5; D gene unclear. The CDR3 contains 11 residues. Trimming left V 6 bases short and J 6 bases short, with 11 bases between. CDR1 and CDR2 (germline): DFQATT, SNEGSKA (reference sequence). The CDR3 DNA reads TGCAGTGCCCGGACCCAGCAGACCCAGTACTTC. Translation gives CSARTQQTQYF.

This clonotype was seen a few times. This CDR3 reads CASSLEGVWGYTF. In DNA form, the CDR3 reads TGTGCCAGCAGTTTAGAAGGGGTCTGGGGCTACACCTTC. The chain links TRBV12-3 or TRBV12-4 to TRBJ1-2; D may be TRBD1 (5 bases). V dropped 1 base and J dropped 8 bases, with 11 bases sitting between them. The CDR3 has 13 residues.

This clonotype was recorded many times. This chain connects TRBV7-9 to TRBJ1-3, with D possibly matching TRBD1 (6 bases). Germline V lookup: CDR1 SEHNR, CDR2 FQNEAQ (reference sequence). V lost 0 bases, J lost 0 bases, and 9 bases lay in between. The CDR3 contains 16 residues. CDR3 DNA sequence: TGTGCCAGCAGCTTAGCCGGGACAAGCTCTGGAAACACCATATATTTT. The encoded protein is CASSLAGTSSGNTIYF.

The chain combines TRBV6-1 with TRBJ2-1; TRBD2 aligns across 10 bases. The V gene's germline CDR1 is MNHNS and CDR2 SASEGT. V lost 6 bases to trimming and J lost 4 bases; unmatched junction nucleotides: 6. This CDR3 is 15 amino acids long. The CDR3 protein is CASRERLAGYNEQFF. Here the CDR3 DNA reads TGTGCCAGCAGGGAGCGACTAGCGGGTTACAATGAGCAGTTCTTC.

This clonotype showed up just a few times. The chain uses TRBV7-3 and TRBJ1-6; tentatively, D is TRBD1 (5 bases). With 1 base removed from V and 4 bases from J, the gap between germline ends came to 11 bases. The germline V gene encodes CDR1 SGHTA and CDR2 FQGTGA. The CDR3 has 16 amino acids. CDR3 region: CASSLRAGDYNSPLHF. The CDR3 nucleotides read TGTGCCAGCAGCTTAAGAGCGGGGGATTATAATTCACCCCTCCACTTT.

The CDR3 coding sequence is TGTGCCAGCAGCTTAGCGAGGGTAGCAGAGACCCAGTACTTC. This sequence encodes CASSLARVAETQYF. The chain has TRBV7-9 and TRBJ2-5; the D gene is possibly TRBD2 (5 bases). Germline CDR1 is SEHNR and CDR2 is FQNEAQ (reference sequence). V was pared by 0 bases and J by 4 bases, with 9 bases between. The CDR3 is 14 amino acids.

This clonotype was picked up a small number of times. V and J are TRBV20-1 and TRBJ2-5; D is uncertain. V was pared by 2 bases and J by 0 bases, with 16 bases between. This CDR3 comprises 16 residues. Germline CDR1 DFQATT, CDR2 SNEGSKA (reference sequence). CDR3 loop: CSARSPPPRDQETQYF. The DNA of the CDR3 is TGCAGTGCTAGATCCCCCCCACCTAGAGACCAAGAGACCCAGTACTTC.

The genes are TRBV28 and TRBJ1-2; possible D gene TRBD1, 6 bases. V shed 10 bases and J shed 8 bases, with 20 bases lying between them. This CDR3 spans 13 amino acids. The germline V gene encodes CDR1 MDHEN and CDR2 SYDVKM. The CDR3 sequence: CATTGGPLGGYTF. For the CDR3, the DNA is TGTGCCACCACGGGGGGCCCATTGGGAGGCTACACCTTC.

There are many counts of this clonotype. The rearrangement joins TRBV5-6 to TRBJ1-1; D unclear. Per germline, CDR1 SGHDT and CDR2 YYEEEE. There are 15 residues in the CDR3. V lost 4 bases and J 0 bases, leaving 13 bases between the germline ends. The CDR3, as DNA: TGTGCCAGCAGCCTTTGGAGGCTGTTGAACACTGAAGCTTTCTTT. Translating gives CASSLWRLLNTEAFF.

This chain uses TRBV7-6 with TRBJ2-1; 10 bases match TRBD2. Germline loops: CDR1 SGHVS, CDR2 FNYEAQ. This CDR3 is built from 19 residues. With 1 base clipped from V and 7 bases from J, the junction kept 16 bases outside the gene matches. The CDR3 nucleotides read TGTGCCAGCAGCTTAGGTTTCCCCCTACTAGCGGGAAATAGAAATGAGCAGTTCTTC. Protein product: CASSLGFPLLAGNRNEQFF.

The table lists this clonotype with a few counts. The rearrangement links TRBV27 to TRBJ2-7; TRBD1 is a possible D gene (6 bases). The CDR3 length is 13 residues. V lost 11 bases and J lost 4, with 18 bases in between. Germline V lookup: CDR1 MNHEY, CDR2 SMNVEV (reference sequence). CDR3 residues: CAVSGVPFYEQYF. CDR3 bases: TGTGCCGTCTCAGGGGTCCCCTTTTACGAGCAGTACTTC.

This clonotype was seen at least ten times. The chain is built from TRBV4-3 and TRBJ2-1, with D possibly matching TRBD1 (5 bases). This CDR3 is 13 amino acids long. V was shortened by 4 bases and J by 10 bases, with 14 bases between the two germline ends. Germline assignment: CDR1 LGHNA and CDR2 YSLEER. The CDR3 DNA reads TGCGCCAGCAGCCCCCTGGGGCACGGGGAGCAGTTCTTC. Its protein is CASSPLGHGEQFF.

This clonotype was detected only a few times. CDR3 sequence: CASWFGTEAFF. CDR3 nucleotide sequence: TGTGCCAGCTGGTTCGGGACGGAAGCTTTCTTT. The chain joins TRBV6-2 or TRBV6-3 to TRBJ1-1; possible D gene TRBD1, 5 bases. Germline CDR1 reads MNHEY; CDR2 reads SVGEGT. Trimming removed 8 bases at V and 8 bases at J, with 12 bases between. The CDR3 sequence is 11 residues long.

This chain connects TRBV7-2 to TRBJ2-1; no definite D call. Trimming left V 1 base short and J 0 bases short, with 10 bases between. The CDR3 runs to 16 residues. CDR1 is SGHTA, CDR2 FQGNSA, per germline. In nucleotides, the CDR3 is TGTGCCAGCAGCTTAGGAGCTCCGGTCTCCTACAATGAGCAGTTCTTC. This translates into CASSLGAPVSYNEQFF.

Many counts were recorded for this clonotype. This chain connects TRBV12-3 or TRBV12-4 to TRBJ2-2; D may be TRBD1 (7 bases). Trimming left V 6 bases short and J 5 bases short, with 13 bases between. The CDR3 is 14 amino acids. Here the CDR3 reads CASRPQGGTGELFF. The CDR3 bases are TGTGCCAGCAGGCCCCAGGGGGGAACCGGGGAGCTGTTTTTT.